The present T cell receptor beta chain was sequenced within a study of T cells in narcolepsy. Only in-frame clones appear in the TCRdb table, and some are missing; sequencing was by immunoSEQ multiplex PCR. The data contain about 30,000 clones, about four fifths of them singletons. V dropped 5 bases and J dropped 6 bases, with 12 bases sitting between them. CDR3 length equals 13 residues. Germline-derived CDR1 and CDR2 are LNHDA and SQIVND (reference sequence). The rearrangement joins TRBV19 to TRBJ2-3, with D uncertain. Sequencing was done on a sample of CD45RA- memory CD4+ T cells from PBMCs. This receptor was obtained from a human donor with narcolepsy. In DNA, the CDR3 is TGTGCCAGTAGTGACGAACTTGTGGATACGCAGTATTTT. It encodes CASSDELVDTQYF.